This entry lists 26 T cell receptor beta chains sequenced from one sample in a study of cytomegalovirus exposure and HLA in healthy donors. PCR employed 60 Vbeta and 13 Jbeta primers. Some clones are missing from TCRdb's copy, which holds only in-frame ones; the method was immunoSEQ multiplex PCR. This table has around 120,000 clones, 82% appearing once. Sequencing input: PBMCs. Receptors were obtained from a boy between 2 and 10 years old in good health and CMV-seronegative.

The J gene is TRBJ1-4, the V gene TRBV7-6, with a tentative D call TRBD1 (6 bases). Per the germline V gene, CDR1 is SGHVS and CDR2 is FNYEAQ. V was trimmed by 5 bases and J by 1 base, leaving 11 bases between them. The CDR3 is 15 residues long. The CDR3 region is CASSTTGLTNEKLFF. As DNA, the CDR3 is TGTGCCAGCAGCACTACAGGGCTAACTAATGAAAAACTGTTTTTT.

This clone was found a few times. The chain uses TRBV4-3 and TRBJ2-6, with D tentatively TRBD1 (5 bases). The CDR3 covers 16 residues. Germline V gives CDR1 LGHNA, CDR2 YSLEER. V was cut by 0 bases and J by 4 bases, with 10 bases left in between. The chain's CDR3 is CASSQDGSGGANVLTF. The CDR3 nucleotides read TGCGCCAGCAGCCAAGATGGTTCAGGGGGGGCCAACGTCCTGACTTTC.

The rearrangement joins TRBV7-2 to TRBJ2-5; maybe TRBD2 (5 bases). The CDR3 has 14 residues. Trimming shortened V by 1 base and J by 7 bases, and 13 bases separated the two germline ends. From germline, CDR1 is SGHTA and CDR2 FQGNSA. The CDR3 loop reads CASSLGASLATQYF. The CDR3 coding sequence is TGTGCCAGCAGCTTAGGGGCTTCTCTAGCGACCCAGTACTTC.

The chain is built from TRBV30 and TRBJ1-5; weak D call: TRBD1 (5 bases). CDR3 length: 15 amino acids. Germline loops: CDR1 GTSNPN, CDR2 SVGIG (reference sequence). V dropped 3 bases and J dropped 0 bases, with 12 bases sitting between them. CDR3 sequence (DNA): TGTGCCTGGAGGCACCAGGGTTATAGCAATCAGCCCCAGCATTTT. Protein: CAWRHQGYSNQPQHF.

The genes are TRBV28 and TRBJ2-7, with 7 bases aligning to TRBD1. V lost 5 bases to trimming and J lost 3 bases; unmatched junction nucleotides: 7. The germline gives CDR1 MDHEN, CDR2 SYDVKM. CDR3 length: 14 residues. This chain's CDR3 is CASSRWDRDYEQYV. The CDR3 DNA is TGTGCCAGCAGTCGGTGGGACAGAGACTACGAGCAGTACGTC.

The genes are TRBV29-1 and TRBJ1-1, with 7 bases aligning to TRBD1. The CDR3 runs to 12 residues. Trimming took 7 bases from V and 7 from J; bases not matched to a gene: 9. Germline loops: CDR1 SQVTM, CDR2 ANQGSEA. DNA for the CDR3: TGCAGCGCCGCACCGGGACAGAGTGAAGCTTTCTTT. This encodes CSAAPGQSEAFF.

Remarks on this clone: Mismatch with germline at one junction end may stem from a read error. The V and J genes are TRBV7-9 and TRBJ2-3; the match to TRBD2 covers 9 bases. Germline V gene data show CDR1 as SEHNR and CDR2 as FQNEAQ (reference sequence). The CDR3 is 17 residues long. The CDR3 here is CSSSLPTSGYPTDTQYF. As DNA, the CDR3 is TGTTCCAGCAGCTTACCCACTAGCGGGTACCCCACAGATACGCAGTATTTT.

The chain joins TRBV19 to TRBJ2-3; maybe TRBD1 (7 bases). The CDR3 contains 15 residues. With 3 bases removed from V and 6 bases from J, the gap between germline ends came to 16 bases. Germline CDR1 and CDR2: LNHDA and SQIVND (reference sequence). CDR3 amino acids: CASSMRQGGVDTQYF. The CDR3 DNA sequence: TGTGCCAGTAGTATGCGACAGGGCGGGGTCGATACGCAGTATTTT.

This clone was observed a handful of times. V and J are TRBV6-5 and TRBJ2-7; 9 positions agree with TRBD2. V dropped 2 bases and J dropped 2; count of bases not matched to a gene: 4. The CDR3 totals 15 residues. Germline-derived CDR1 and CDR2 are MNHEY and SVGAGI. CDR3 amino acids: CASSYPAGGTYEQYF. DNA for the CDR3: TGTGCCAGCAGTTACCCAGCGGGGGGAACCTACGAGCAGTACTTC.

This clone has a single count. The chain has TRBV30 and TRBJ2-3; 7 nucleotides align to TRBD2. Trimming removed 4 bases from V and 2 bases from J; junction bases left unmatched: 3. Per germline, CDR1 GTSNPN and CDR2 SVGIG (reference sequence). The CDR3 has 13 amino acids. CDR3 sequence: CAWTSGFTDTQYF. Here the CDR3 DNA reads TGTGCCTGGACTAGCGGATTCACAGATACGCAGTATTTT.

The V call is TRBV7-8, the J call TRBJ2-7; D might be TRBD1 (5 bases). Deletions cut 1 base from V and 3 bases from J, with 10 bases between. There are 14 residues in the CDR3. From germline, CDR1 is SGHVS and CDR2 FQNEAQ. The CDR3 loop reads CASSLEAGYYEQYV. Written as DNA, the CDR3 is TGTGCCAGCAGCTTAGAGGCAGGGTACTACGAGCAGTACGTC.

The CDR3 reads CASSRDTIYEQYF. For the CDR3, the DNA is TGTGCCAGTAGTCGGGACACTATTTACGAGCAGTACTTC. The rearrangement joins TRBV19 to TRBJ2-7; TRBD1 is a possible D gene (6 bases). This CDR3 region has 13 residues. V lost 5 bases and J lost 4, with 12 bases in between. CDR1 and CDR2 (germline): LNHDA, SQIVND (reference sequence).

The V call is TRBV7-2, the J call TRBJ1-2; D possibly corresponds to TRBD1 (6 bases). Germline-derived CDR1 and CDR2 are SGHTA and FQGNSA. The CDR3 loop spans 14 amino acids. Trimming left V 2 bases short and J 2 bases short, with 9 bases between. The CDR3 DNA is TGTGCCAGCAGCTTAATGACAGGCAACTATGGCTACACCTTC. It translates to CASSLMTGNYGYTF.

The CDR3, as DNA: TGTGCCAGCTCACCACAAAGGGAGCCCAGGGGGAATGAGCAGTTCTTC. It encodes CASSPQREPRGNEQFF. The rearrangement uses TRBV18 and TRBJ2-1, with TRBD1 matching 7 bases. The CDR3 is made up of 16 amino acids. CDR1 is KGHSH, CDR2 LQKENI, per germline. With V trimmed by 1 base and J by 7 bases, 10 bases remained unmatched.

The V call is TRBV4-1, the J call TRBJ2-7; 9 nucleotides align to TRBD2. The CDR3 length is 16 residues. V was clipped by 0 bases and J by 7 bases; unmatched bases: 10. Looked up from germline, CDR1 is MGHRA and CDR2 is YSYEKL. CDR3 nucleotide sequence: TGCGCCAGCAGCCAAGATGGGGCGGGAGGGCCGGGGGAGCAGTACTTC. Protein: CASSQDGAGGPGEQYF.

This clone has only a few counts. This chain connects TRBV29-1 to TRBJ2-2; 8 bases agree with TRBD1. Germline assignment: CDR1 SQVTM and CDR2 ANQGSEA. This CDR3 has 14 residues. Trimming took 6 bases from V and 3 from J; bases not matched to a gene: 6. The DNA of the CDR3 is TGCAGCGTAGACCAGGGGGCGGACACCGGGGAGCTGTTTTTT. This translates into CSVDQGADTGELFF.

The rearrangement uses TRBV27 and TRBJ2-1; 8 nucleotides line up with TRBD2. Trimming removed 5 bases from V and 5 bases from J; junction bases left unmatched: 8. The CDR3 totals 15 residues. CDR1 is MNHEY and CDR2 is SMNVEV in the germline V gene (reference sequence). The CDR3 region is CASSPGGGFNNEQFF. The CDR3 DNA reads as TGTGCCAGCAGTCCCGGGGGGGGTTTCAACAATGAGCAGTTCTTC.

CDR3 nucleotides: TGTGCCAGCAGCATGCCGGGACAAAGCTCCTACAATGAGCAGTTCTTC. Its protein is CASSMPGQSSYNEQFF. The rearrangement joins TRBV11-1 to TRBJ2-1; a possible D gene is TRBD1 (6 bases). Germline assignment: CDR1 SGHAT and CDR2 FQDESV (reference sequence). Trimming left V 5 bases short and J 0 bases short, with 14 bases between. CDR3 size: 16 residues.

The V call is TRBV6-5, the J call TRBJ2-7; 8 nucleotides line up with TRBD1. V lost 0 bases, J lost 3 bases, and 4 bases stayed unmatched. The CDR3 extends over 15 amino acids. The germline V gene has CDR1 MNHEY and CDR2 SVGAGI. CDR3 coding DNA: TGTGCCAGCAGTTACTCTCGGGACAGGATCTACGAGCAGTACGTC. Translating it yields CASSYSRDRIYEQYV.

In nucleotides, the CDR3 is TGTGCCAGCAGTGACACGGCGGGGGGGCCCGTCACAGATACGCAGTATTTT. It codes for CASSDTAGGPVTDTQYF. This rearrangement joins TRBV6-1 to TRBJ2-3; 9 nucleotides match TRBD2. Germline values: CDR1 MNHNS, CDR2 SASEGT. The CDR3 has 17 residues. V shed 3 bases, J shed 2 bases, and the junction held 9 bases outside the gene matches.

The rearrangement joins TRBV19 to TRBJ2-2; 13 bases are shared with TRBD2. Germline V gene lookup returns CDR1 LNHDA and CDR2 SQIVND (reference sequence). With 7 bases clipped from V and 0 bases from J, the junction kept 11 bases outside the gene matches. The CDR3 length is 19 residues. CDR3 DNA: TGTGCCAGTAAAGGGTGGGGACTAGCGGGGTCACCGAACACCGGGGAGCTGTTTTTT. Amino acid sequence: CASKGWGLAGSPNTGELFF.

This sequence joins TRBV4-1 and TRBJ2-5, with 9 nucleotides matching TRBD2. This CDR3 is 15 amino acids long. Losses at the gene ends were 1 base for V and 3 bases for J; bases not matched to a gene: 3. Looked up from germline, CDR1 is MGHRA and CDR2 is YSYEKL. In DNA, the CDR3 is TGCGCCAGCAGCCAAGTGACTAGCGGAAAAGAGACCCAGTACTTC. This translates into CASSQVTSGKETQYF.

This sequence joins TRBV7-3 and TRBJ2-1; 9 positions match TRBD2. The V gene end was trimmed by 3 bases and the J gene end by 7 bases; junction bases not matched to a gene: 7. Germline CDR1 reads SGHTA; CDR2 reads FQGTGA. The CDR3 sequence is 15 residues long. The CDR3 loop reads CASSFGLAGKNEQFF. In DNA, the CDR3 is TGTGCCAGCAGCTTTGGGCTAGCGGGAAAAAATGAGCAGTTCTTC.

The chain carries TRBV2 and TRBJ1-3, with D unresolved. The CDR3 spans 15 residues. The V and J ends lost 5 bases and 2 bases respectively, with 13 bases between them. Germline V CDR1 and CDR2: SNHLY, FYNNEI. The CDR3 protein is CASSRREAPGNTIYF. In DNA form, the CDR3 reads TGTGCCAGCAGTAGGAGGGAGGCGCCTGGAAACACCATATATTTT.

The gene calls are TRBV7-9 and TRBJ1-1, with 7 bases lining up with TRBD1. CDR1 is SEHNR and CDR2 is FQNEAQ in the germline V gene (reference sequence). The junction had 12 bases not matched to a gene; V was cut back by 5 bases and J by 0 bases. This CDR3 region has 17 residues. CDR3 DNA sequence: TGTGCCAGCAGCGAACAGGGGACACCCAGATTGAACACTGAAGCTTTCTTT. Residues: CASSEQGTPRLNTEAFF.

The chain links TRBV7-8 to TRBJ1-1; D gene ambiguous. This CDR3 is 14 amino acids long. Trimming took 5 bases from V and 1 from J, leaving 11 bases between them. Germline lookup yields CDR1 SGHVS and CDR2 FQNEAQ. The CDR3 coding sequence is TGTGCCAGCAGCACTAGGGCAGGGAACACTGAAGCTTTCTTT. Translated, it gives CASSTRAGNTEAFF. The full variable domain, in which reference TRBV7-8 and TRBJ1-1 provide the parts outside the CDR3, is GAGVSQSPRYKVAKRGQDVALRCDPISGHVSLFWYQQALGQGPEFLTYFQNEAQLDKSGLPSDRFFAERPEGSVSTLKIQRTQQEDSAVYLCASSTRAGNTEAFFGQGTRLTVV.